These 31 T cell receptor beta chains share one sample of origin, sequenced in a study of T cells in localized non-small cell lung cancer. The protocol was immunoSEQ multiplex PCR, while the TCRdb copy is restricted to in-frame clones and leaves out a portion. Among under 65,000 clones, over 75% were seen once, and the ten largest hold 15% to 20%. Sequenced here: peripheral blood, sampled before any cancer treatment. The source of these receptors is a female donor over 55 with stage II squamous cell lung carcinoma.

This clone occurred a few times. The chain recombines TRBV20-1 with TRBJ1-1; D gene ambiguous. V lost 3 bases and J lost 5, with 7 bases in between. The CDR3 totals 11 residues. CDR1 DFQATT and CDR2 SNEGSKA come from the germline V gene (reference sequence). CDR3 sequence (DNA): TGCAGTGCTAGCCCTCTTACTGAAGCTTTCTTT. Its protein product is CSASPLTEAFF.

The V gene is TRBV5-1, the J gene TRBJ2-1, with 8 positions matching TRBD2. The CDR3 contains 15 residues. V lost 3 bases, J lost 2 bases, and 4 bases stayed unmatched. Looked up from germline, CDR1 is SGHRS and CDR2 is YFSETQ. The CDR3 reads CASSSSGLAYNEQFF. CDR3 coding DNA: TGCGCCAGCAGCTCTAGCGGGCTAGCCTACAATGAGCAGTTCTTC.

J is TRBJ1-3 and V is TRBV7-2; TRBD1 aligns across 7 bases. From germline, CDR1 is SGHTA and CDR2 FQGNSA. The CDR3 runs to 15 residues. The V gene end was trimmed by 4 bases and the J gene end by 1 base; junction bases not matched to a gene: 4. The CDR3 DNA reads TGTGCCAGCAGCTCAGACAGGGTATCTGGAAACACCATATATTTT. Its protein is CASSSDRVSGNTIYF.

The gene calls are TRBV6-1 and TRBJ2-5; no firm D call. Germline CDR1 reads MNHNS; CDR2 reads SASEGT. The CDR3 totals 12 residues. The germline V and J ends were trimmed by 7 bases and 0 bases, with 6 bases remaining between them. CDR3 amino acids: CASTEYQETQYF. The CDR3 nucleotides read TGTGCCAGCACAGAGTACCAAGAGACCCAGTACTTC.

The chain is built from TRBV2 and TRBJ1-1; TRBD1 matches at 11 bases. This CDR3 is 16 amino acids long. The trim removed 6 bases at V and 5 bases at J, leaving 11 bases unmatched. Germline V gene sequence: CDR1 SNHLY, CDR2 FYNNEI. The CDR3 spells CASRLGTGGRGTEAFF. In DNA, the CDR3 is TGTGCCAGCAGATTGGGGACAGGGGGAAGAGGAACTGAAGCTTTCTTT.

The chain is built from TRBV6-5 and TRBJ2-1; 12 positions agree with TRBD2. The CDR3 loop spans 16 amino acids. Germline CDR1 MNHEY, CDR2 SVGAGI. The V and J ends lost 4 bases and 8 bases, in that order; junction bases with no gene match: 9. DNA for the CDR3: TGTGCCAGCAGTTCGACTAGCGGGGGCTTCCCACATGAGCAGTTCTTC. Translated, it gives CASSSTSGGFPHEQFF.

The chain recombines TRBV6-5 with TRBJ1-2; tentative D call: TRBD1 (5 bases). V lost 5 bases and J lost 11, with 24 bases in between. The CDR3 is 15 residues long. The germline gives CDR1 MNHEY, CDR2 SVGAGI. CDR3 DNA sequence: TGTGCCAGCAGTCCCAGGGATCCTGATCGGATGGGTTACACCTTC. Protein sequence: CASSPRDPDRMGYTF.

V usage is TRBV9 and J usage is TRBJ1-1; 7 nucleotides agree with TRBD1. The V gene end was trimmed by 4 bases and the J gene end by 4 bases; junction bases not matched to a gene: 7. CDR1 and CDR2 from the germline V gene are SGDLS and YYNGEE. This CDR3 is built from 14 residues. The CDR3 nucleotides are TGTGCCAGCAGCCCTACAGGGGTAGGCACTGAAGCTTTCTTT. Translating it yields CASSPTGVGTEAFF.

This chain connects TRBV10-2 to TRBJ1-4; D not certain. The V end lost 5 bases, the J end lost 8 bases, and 6 bases lay between the germline ends. The CDR3 spans 11 residues. Germline-derived CDR1 and CDR2 are WSHSY and SAAADI. The CDR3 here is CASSQQEKLFF. In DNA, the CDR3 is TGCGCCAGCAGTCAACAGGAAAAACTGTTTTTT.

V usage is TRBV10-1 and J usage is TRBJ1-2; no clear D gene. Germline V CDR1 and CDR2: WNHNN, SYGVQD (reference sequence). The CDR3 has 13 residues. Between the trimmed V and J ends, which lost 10 bases and 4 bases, there was a span of 16 bases. The CDR3 nucleotides read TGCGCCACCCGGTCAGCGAACCTCTATGGCTACACCTTC. This sequence encodes CATRSANLYGYTF.

The chain couples TRBV7-2 to TRBJ1-2; tentative D call: TRBD1 (5 bases). Germline CDR1 reads SGHTA; CDR2 reads FQGNSA. This CDR3 region has 14 residues. Deletions cut 1 base from V and 6 bases from J, with 12 bases between. The CDR3 region is CASSLEAGWDGYTF. CDR3 DNA sequence: TGTGCCAGCAGCTTAGAGGCAGGGTGGGATGGCTACACCTTC.

This chain connects TRBV5-1 to TRBJ1-2; tentative D call: TRBD1 (5 bases). V was trimmed by 7 bases and J by 8 bases, leaving 12 bases between them. The CDR3 extends over 11 amino acids. From germline, CDR1 is SGHRS and CDR2 YFSETQ. CDR3 nucleotides: TGCGCCAGCTCCTGGGGGGACGGCTACACCTTC. It codes for CASSWGDGYTF.

This rearrangement joins TRBV6-1 to TRBJ1-2; unclear D gene. The CDR3 consists of 14 residues. The germline V gene encodes CDR1 MNHNS and CDR2 SASEGT. The V end lost 2 bases, the J end lost 8 bases, and 15 bases lay between the germline ends. The CDR3 loop reads CASSEIVLGLGYTF. The CDR3 nucleotides read TGTGCCAGCAGTGAAATCGTGTTAGGGCTAGGCTACACCTTC.

V gene TRBV13 combines with J gene TRBJ2-1; 12 bases are shared with TRBD2. The CDR3 has 18 residues. Trimming removed 5 bases from V and 0 bases from J; junction bases left unmatched: 8. CDR1 and CDR2 from the germline V gene are PRHDT and FYEKMQ (reference sequence). CDR3 region: CASSPRGLAGSSYNEQFF. In DNA form, the CDR3 reads TGTGCCAGCAGCCCGAGAGGACTAGCGGGGAGCTCCTACAATGAGCAGTTCTTC.

The chain uses TRBV19 and TRBJ2-7; 8 bases agree with TRBD1. The CDR3 has 14 amino acids. Unmatched junction bases numbered 5, after V lost 5 bases and J lost 2 bases. Per the germline V gene, CDR1 is LNHDA and CDR2 is SQIVND (reference sequence). CDR3 protein: CASSSGTGAYEQYF. The CDR3 region has the DNA TGTGCCAGTAGTTCCGGGACAGGAGCCTACGAGCAGTACTTC.

The J gene is TRBJ2-3, the V gene TRBV13, with 8 bases matching TRBD2. CDR1 and CDR2 from the germline V gene are PRHDT and FYEKMQ (reference sequence). The CDR3 spans 16 residues. The V gene end was trimmed by 3 bases and the J gene end by 0 bases; junction bases not matched to a gene: 5. As DNA, the CDR3 is TGTGCCAGCAGCTTCCCCGGGGGGGGTAGCACAGATACGCAGTATTTT. It codes for CASSFPGGGSTDTQYF.

The V and J genes are TRBV7-8 and TRBJ1-5; D not certain. Germline CDR1 SGHVS, CDR2 FQNEAQ. The CDR3 has 16 amino acids. V was clipped by 1 base and J by 6 bases, with 16 bases between them. CDR3 amino acids: CASSLGSRQLGQPQHF. The CDR3 coding sequence is TGTGCCAGCAGCTTAGGATCTCGGCAATTAGGTCAGCCCCAGCATTTT.

The chain has TRBV27 and TRBJ1-2, with D hard to call. The CDR3 runs to 14 residues. Germline V gene sequence: CDR1 MNHEY, CDR2 SMNVEV (reference sequence). Trimming removed 6 bases at V and 3 bases at J, with 14 bases between. The CDR3 DNA follows: TGTGCCAGCAGCCGGGCGGGGTCAGACTATGGCTACACCTTC. Translation: CASSRAGSDYGYTF.

The V call is TRBV19, the J call TRBJ1-3; tentative D call: TRBD1 (6 bases). Germline V gene lookup returns CDR1 LNHDA and CDR2 SQIVND (reference sequence). CDR3 length: 19 amino acids. The V gene lost 3 bases and the J gene lost 0 bases, with 21 bases spanning the gap. The CDR3 DNA reads as TGTGCCAGTAGTATGAGGAGGGCAGGGGATTCGAGCTCTGGAAACACCATATATTTT. It encodes CASSMRRAGDSSSGNTIYF.

The chain recombines TRBV7-2 with TRBJ1-2; the match to TRBD1 covers 7 bases. V was clipped by 0 bases and J by 8 bases; unmatched bases: 9. From germline, CDR1 is SGHTA and CDR2 FQGNSA. The CDR3 length is 15 residues. This CDR3 reads CASSLAVGGGKGYTF. CDR3 nucleotides: TGTGCCAGCAGCTTAGCGGTAGGAGGGGGCAAAGGCTACACCTTC.

The gene calls are TRBV15 and TRBJ1-5; 7 bases fit TRBD1. The CDR3 contains 16 residues. The germline gives CDR1 LNHNV, CDR2 YYDKDF (reference sequence). V was pared by 3 bases and J by 6 bases, with 11 bases of the junction left unmatched. CDR3 nucleotides: TGTGCCACCAGCAGCCTAACAGGGGATGTAAGTCAGCCCCAGCATTTT. It encodes CATSSLTGDVSQPQHF. Full variable domain (outside the CDR3, taken from reference TRBV15 and TRBJ1-5): DAMVIQNPRYQVTQFGKPVTLSCSQTLNHNVMYWYQQKSSQAPKLLFHYYDKDFNNEADTPDNFQSRRPNTSFCFLDIRSPGLGDTAMYLCATSSLTGDVSQPQHFGDGTRLSIL.

The rearrangement uses TRBV9 and TRBJ1-1; D is ambiguous. CDR1 is SGDLS and CDR2 is YYNGEE in the germline V gene. The CDR3 spans 14 residues. V was cut by 2 bases and J by 5 bases, with 13 bases left in between. In DNA form, the CDR3 reads TGTGCCAGCAGCGTTACGTCGGGCGGGACTGAAGCTTTCTTT. It codes for CASSVTSGGTEAFF.

The chain uses TRBV28 and TRBJ1-3; D ambiguous. V lost 2 bases and J lost 4, with 12 bases in between. The CDR3 sequence is 15 residues long. Germline lookup yields CDR1 MDHEN and CDR2 SYDVKM. CDR3 sequence: CASSLRPGSGNTIYF. The CDR3 region has the DNA TGTGCCAGCAGTTTAAGGCCCGGGTCCGGAAACACCATATATTTT.

The chain carries TRBV6-6 and TRBJ1-1; possible D gene TRBD1, 5 bases. V lost 6 bases and J lost 1, with 9 bases in between. In germline, CDR1 is MNHNY, CDR2 SVGAGI (reference sequence). There are 13 residues in the CDR3. The CDR3 sequence: CASSSGQNTEAFF. CDR3 DNA: TGTGCCAGCAGCTCCGGACAGAACACTGAAGCTTTCTTT.

The chain joins TRBV6-5 to TRBJ2-7; tentative D call: TRBD2 (6 bases). Germline V gene lookup returns CDR1 MNHEY and CDR2 SVGAGI. Trimming removed 2 bases from V and 5 bases from J, with 16 bases in between. There are 15 residues in the CDR3. The CDR3 is CASSYLAGQVDEQYF. CDR3 bases: TGTGCCAGCAGTTACCTCGCGGGGCAGGTCGACGAGCAGTACTTC.

This clone was counted a single time. The rearrangement uses TRBV19 and TRBJ2-2; 12 bases fit TRBD1. Germline values: CDR1 LNHDA, CDR2 SQIVND (reference sequence). The CDR3 loop spans 16 amino acids. Germline trimming cut 5 bases from V and 7 bases from J; bases unmatched to any gene: 8. The DNA for the CDR3 is TGTGCCAGTAGTCTGATGGGACAGGGGGCCGGCGGGGAGCTGTTTTTT. This codes for CASSLMGQGAGGELFF.

The gene calls are TRBV28 and TRBJ1-1, with 7 bases matching TRBD1. V trimming: 6 bases; J trimming: 4 bases; junction bases outside the gene matches: 8. The germline CDR1 and CDR2 sequences are MDHEN and SYDVKM. This CDR3 is built from 14 residues. DNA of the CDR3: TGTGCCAGCAGACGCCTAACAGGGGTCACTGAAGCTTTCTTT. This gives the protein CASRRLTGVTEAFF.

This chain connects TRBV6-6 to TRBJ1-2, with D possibly TRBD1 on 5 matching bases. CDR3 length equals 14 residues. The germline gives CDR1 MNHNY, CDR2 SVGAGI (reference sequence). V was cut by 0 bases and J by 2 bases, with 7 bases left in between. The DNA for the CDR3 is TGTGCCAGCAGTTACTCTCAGGGCAACTATGGCTACACCTTC. Encoded protein: CASSYSQGNYGYTF.

The chain joins TRBV6-1 to TRBJ2-1, with 7 bases lining up with TRBD2. J gave up 4 bases and V 0 bases, and 9 bases lay outside the gene matches. The CDR3 loop spans 17 amino acids. Per germline, CDR1 MNHNS and CDR2 SASEGT. The CDR3 spells CASSEAWGGDLYNEQFF. As DNA, the CDR3 is TGTGCCAGCAGTGAAGCTTGGGGGGGGGACCTATACAATGAGCAGTTCTTC.

The V gene is TRBV4-3, the J gene TRBJ2-5, with 10 bases aligning to TRBD2. Germline lookup yields CDR1 LGHNA and CDR2 YSLEER. Trimming at V came to 0 bases and at J to 5 bases, leaving 6 bases not matched to a gene. The CDR3 is 16 residues long. The CDR3 here is CASSQDRERGGETQYF. Written as DNA, the CDR3 is TGCGCCAGCAGCCAAGATCGGGAGCGGGGGGGGGAGACCCAGTACTTC.

This clone was seen more than once but under ten times. V gene TRBV5-1 combines with J gene TRBJ1-5, with TRBD1 identical over 8 bases. The CDR3 has 16 residues. Trimming cost V 4 bases and J 0 bases; bases outside gene matches: 6. The germline CDR1 and CDR2 sequences are SGHRS and YFSETQ. For the CDR3, the DNA is TGCGCCAGCAGCCCGACAGGGGAGCATAGCAATCAGCCCCAGCATTTT. Amino acid sequence: CASSPTGEHSNQPQHF.